This passage covers 22 T cell receptor beta chains from one sample sequenced in a study of tumor-infiltrating lymphocytes in primary liver carcinoma. Germline DNA was also extracted, and blood RNA derived from unsorted whole blood. TCR beta cDNA was made from 450 to 550 ng total RNA with a constant-region primer. Slightly modified ARM-PCR with three nested multiplex PCR rounds yielded TCR beta libraries. The first two PCR rounds used TRBV1-TRBV30 primers with a Cbeta primer, about 9 cycles each. TCRdb recomputed calls from the multiplex PCR reads with MiXCR, one row per CDR3 protein. The sample carries about 320,000 distinct CDR3 sequences, around three fifths recorded once. Input material: peripheral blood. The receptors shown here come from a man in his forties with primary liver carcinoma and hepatitis B virus infection.

About this clonotype itself: One end of the junction is discordant with germline, which a read error may explain. The V call is TRBV5-4, the J call TRBJ2-2; D might be TRBD1 or TRBD2, each matching 6 bases. This CDR3 has 16 residues. Germline V gives CDR1 SGHNT, CDR2 YYREEE (reference sequence). The CDR3 DNA sequence: TGTGCCTGCAGCTTGGCTTCGGGGGCAAACACCGGGGAGCTGTTTTTT. Translated: CACSLASGANTGELFF.

This clonotype has ten or more counts. The chain joins TRBV7-8 to TRBJ2-1; D possibly corresponds to TRBD1 (6 bases). Trimming pared 4 bases from V and 6 bases from J, leaving 19 bases between. CDR1 SGHVS and CDR2 FQNEAQ come from the germline V gene. This CDR3 contains 16 residues. The CDR3 DNA reads as TGTGCCAGCAGCTATCGTCGGTCTGGGACAATCAATGAGCAGTTCTTC. Its protein is CASSYRRSGTINEQFF.

V gene TRBV11-2 combines with J gene TRBJ2-4; 7 bases agree with TRBD1. Germline-derived CDR1 and CDR2 are SGHAT and FQNNGV. CDR3 length: 16 residues. After removal of 5 bases from V and 7 bases from J, the junction contained 14 bases not matched to a gene. The CDR3 loop is CASSPRGGRAVNIQYF. For the CDR3, the DNA is TGTGCCAGCAGCCCTAGAGGGGGCAGGGCGGTGAACATTCAGTACTTC.

J is TRBJ1-2 and V is TRBV12-3 or TRBV12-4; D possibly corresponds to TRBD1 (6 bases). Trimming pared 9 bases from V and 8 bases from J, leaving 19 bases between. The CDR3 length is 13 residues. CDR3 coding DNA: TGTGCCAGATGTTTCTCGGGGGGCCTGGGCTACACCTTC. It codes for CARCFSGGLGYTF.

As concerns this clonotype: Since no conserved phenylalanine or tryptophan closes the CDR3, a read error is the likely cause. The chain recombines TRBV6-5 with TRBJ2-3; 10 positions agree with TRBD2. CDR3 size: 16 residues. CDR1 and CDR2 from the germline V gene are MNHEY and SVGAGI. CDR3 nucleotides: TGTGCCAGCATCGGGACTAGCGTAACTAGCATAGATACGCAGTATCTT. This codes for CASIGTSVTSIDTQYL.

A word on this clonotype: This may come from a read error, since a much larger clone is one base off. The rearrangement links TRBV6-5 to TRBJ2-3, with D unclear. CDR1 MNHEY and CDR2 SVGAGI come from the germline V gene. V lost 6 bases, J lost 0 bases, and 7 bases lay in between. The CDR3 extends over 13 amino acids. CDR3 residues: CASSIQSTDTQYF. The CDR3, as DNA: TGTGCCAGCAGCATCCAGAGCACAGATACGCAGTATTTT.

The J gene is TRBJ2-5, the V gene TRBV28, with 7 positions matching TRBD1. The germline CDR1 and CDR2 sequences are MDHEN and SYDVKM. With V trimmed by 5 bases and J by 4 bases, 1 base remained unmatched. This CDR3 region has 12 residues. DNA for the CDR3: TGTGCCAGCAGTGGGACAGTAGAGACCCAGTACTTC. It translates to CASSGTVETQYF.

This clonotype has a handful of counts. The chain carries TRBV12-3 or TRBV12-4 and TRBJ2-5; D is ambiguous. V lost 7 bases, J lost 5 bases, and 8 bases lay in between. The CDR3 consists of 11 residues. CDR3 sequence (DNA): TGTGCCAGCAATCTGGTGGAGACCCAGTACTTC. This translates into CASNLVETQYF.

As regards this clonotype: Its ends do not fully match the called genes, so a read error is possible. This chain connects TRBV25-1 to TRBJ2-2, with a tentative D call TRBD2 (5 bases). Germline V gene lookup returns CDR1 MGHDK and CDR2 SYGVNS. The length of the CDR3 is 14 residues. CDR3 bases: TGTGCCAGCAGTGGGATGGCGAACACCGGGGAGCCGTTTTTT. As protein: CASSGMANTGEPFF.

Comments on this clonotype: Given a much more abundant clone one base away, this may be a read error. The rearrangement links TRBV6-1 to TRBJ1-4; TRBD1 aligns across 7 bases. From germline, CDR1 is MNHNS and CDR2 SASEGT. V shed 5 bases and J 10 bases; nucleotides not matched to a gene: 7. This CDR3 is 13 amino acids long. The CDR3 here is CASSNKRQGKLFF. As DNA, the CDR3 is TGTGCCAGCAGTAACAAGAGACAGGGAAAACTGTTTTTT.

Note on this clonotype: At one end the junction does not follow the germline gene, possibly because of a read error. The chain combines TRBV12-3 or TRBV12-4 with TRBJ2-5; D is uncertain. The CDR3 covers 19 residues. The CDR3 DNA is TGTGTCAGCACTTTTTGGGATGGGTCCTTTGGGATGTACCAAGAGACCCAGTACTTC. It translates to CVSTFWDGSFGMYQETQYF.

Worth noting for this clonotype: An end of the junction does not agree with germline; a read error may underlie this. The rearrangement uses TRBV6-1 and TRBJ2-2; the D gene could be TRBD1 or TRBD2 (5 bases each). This CDR3 spans 15 amino acids. Germline V gene sequence: CDR1 MNHNS, CDR2 SASEGT. CDR3 in amino acids: CTSRVPTRDRGELFF. CDR3 DNA sequence: TGTACCAGCAGAGTACCAACAAGGGACCGCGGGGAGCTGTTTTTT.

Note on this clonotype: A read error may produce the germline difference seen at one junction end. The chain recombines TRBV29-1 with TRBJ2-6, with D perhaps matching TRBD1 (6 bases). Germline CDR1 and CDR2: SQVTM and ANQGSEA. The CDR3 has 14 residues. The CDR3 nucleotides are TGCAGCGTCGTCTCAGGGGCTGGGACCAACGTCCTGACTTTC. It specifies CSVVSGAGTNVLTF.

This sequence joins TRBV7-8 and TRBJ2-1, with TRBD2 matching 8 bases. J was trimmed by 5 bases and V by 5 bases; bases with no gene match: 17. Per germline, CDR1 SGHVS and CDR2 FQNEAQ. The CDR3 totals 18 residues. In DNA form, the CDR3 reads TGTGCCAGCAGCATATCCCCTTTACCGGGACTAGATGACAATGAGCAGTTCTTC. Its protein is CASSISPLPGLDDNEQFF.

Ten or more counts support this clonotype. The rearrangement joins TRBV6-2 or TRBV6-3 to TRBJ2-7, with TRBD1 as a possible D gene (6 bases). The V gene lost 5 bases and the J gene lost 2 bases, with 16 bases spanning the gap. This CDR3 spans 15 amino acids. Germline V gives CDR1 MNHEY, CDR2 SVGEGT. CDR3 loop: CASSEYRTDPYEQYF. The CDR3 bases are TGTGCCAGCAGTGAGTACCGGACAGACCCCTACGAGCAGTACTTC.

On this clonotype: The junction departs from the called germline gene at one end, perhaps through a read error. CDR3 sequence reads: CASSPGGGSGHTIYF. For the CDR3, the DNA is TGCGCCAGCAGCCCCGGAGGGGGATCTGGACACACCATATATTTT. This sequence joins TRBV4-3 and TRBJ1-3; D is possibly TRBD1 (6 bases). The CDR3 totals 15 residues. Germline CDR1 is LGHNA and CDR2 is YSLEER.

Regarding this clonotype: One junction end disagrees with the germline gene, perhaps due to a read error. The chain has TRBV11-2 and TRBJ2-3; D possibly uses TRBD1 or TRBD2 (5 bases each). Per germline, CDR1 SGHAT and CDR2 FQNNGV. The CDR3 runs 15 residues. The CDR3 is CASSLMGSGTGTQYF. As DNA, the CDR3 is TGTGCCAGCAGCTTGATGGGGAGCGGCACAGGTACGCAGTATTTT.

V gene TRBV24-1 combines with J gene TRBJ1-2; D is unclear. The CDR3 spans 12 residues. Deletions cut 1 base from V and 6 bases from J, with 5 bases between. Per the germline V gene, CDR1 is KGHDR and CDR2 is SFDVKD. The CDR3 loop reads CATSDFMNGYTF. The CDR3 DNA reads as TGTGCCACCAGTGATTTTATGAATGGCTACACCTTC.

Worth noting for this clonotype: It may be a read error: a sequence one base away is much more abundant. V usage is TRBV6-5 and J usage is TRBJ2-3, with D maybe TRBD2 (6 bases). Germline CDR1 MNHEY, CDR2 SVGAGI. The CDR3 length is 17 residues. The CDR3 nucleotides are TGTGCCAGCGGGTTATCTAGTTTGGCGGGGAGCACAGATACGCGGTATTTT. As protein: CASGLSSLAGSTDTRYF.

In its sample, this clonotype was seen many times. The gene calls are TRBV4-1 and TRBJ2-2, with TRBD2 matching 12 bases. With 0 bases clipped from V and 6 bases from J, the junction kept 5 bases outside the gene matches. The CDR3 consists of 17 residues. Germline values: CDR1 MGHRA, CDR2 YSYEKL. The CDR3 nucleotides are TGCGCCAGCAGCCAAGAAGTGACTAGCGGGAGCTCCGGGGAGCTGTTTTTT. Residues: CASSQEVTSGSSGELFF.

The genes are TRBV12-3 or TRBV12-4 and TRBJ1-4; D might be TRBD1 (6 bases). The CDR3 is made up of 15 amino acids. Trimming cost V 3 bases and J 8 bases, with 16 bases left between them. The CDR3: CASSLFVTGGEKLFF. CDR3 coding DNA: TGTGCCAGCAGTTTGTTTGTGACAGGCGGAGAAAAACTGTTTTTT.

A remark on this clonotype: This clone may be a read error of a much larger clone one base away. CDR3 amino acids: CARSVRPLNTEAFF. DNA of the CDR3: TGTGCCAGGAGTGTTAGACCTCTGAACACTGAAGCTTTCTTT. This rearrangement joins TRBV6-1 to TRBJ1-1; unclear D gene. Germline CDR1 MNHNS, CDR2 SASEGT. CDR3 length: 14 residues.